This entry is about one T cell receptor (beta chain). Its antigen remains unknown. This sample was taken from a study of identical twins. Whole-study results and caveats: The conclusions drew on cross-sectional statistical analysis instead of tracking the same donors. A lower insertion count was a feature of abundant cord blood beta clonotypes, with no such feature in memory repertoires.

TCRdb analysed the 5' RACE reads with MiXCR anew, one entry per CDR3 protein. Among about 720,000 distinct CDR3 sequences listed, roughly 18% were seen once. This same sample was also taken into another study, of T cells expressing NK-cell markers. That report notes: These clonotypes additionally ranked first within the CD3+CD56-NKG2C+ fraction of a few donors.

This receptor was taken from a woman between 18 and 30 years old in good health. Input material: PBMCs.

The CDR3 region has the DNA TGTGCCAGCAGTCAAACACCGGGACAGGGCTACGAGCAGTACTTC. Translated: CASSQTPGQGYEQYF. The J gene is TRBJ2-7, the V gene TRBV27; 9 nucleotides match TRBD1. CDR1 and CDR2 from the germline V gene are MNHEY and SMNVEV (reference sequence). There are 15 residues in the CDR3. Trimming at V came to 5 bases and at J to 3 bases, leaving 8 bases not matched to a gene.